The entry below describes one TCR beta chain. What it binds is unknown. These data originate in a study of blood T cells in healthy people across ages. Study summary: Per every two T cells, about one barcoded beta molecule was captured by template switching. Study-wide results and caveats: Diversity figures derived from one million T cells were judged to underestimate the true value. Leaving the PBMCs unsorted stopped any conclusive comparison of naive versus antigen-experienced cells.

PCR was performed a second time for roughly 6 to 12 cycles using a sample-barcoded 5' primer and a J-beta primer mix. One entry per CDR3 protein results from TCRdb running MiXCR on the 5' RACE reads. The data contain hundreds of thousands of distinct CDR3 sequences, approximately 53% of them singletons. The germline CDR1 and CDR2 sequences are MNHNY and SVGAGI (reference sequence). CDR3 length equals 13 residues. The ends were cut back, 6 bases at V and 0 bases at J, with 8 bases in the middle. It was ten milliliters of peripheral blood that were drawn from each donor. The sequenced sample was blood. This rearrangement joins TRBV6-6 to TRBJ1-1; D gene unclear. This sequence originates from a middle-aged man in good health. CDR3 nucleotide sequence: TGTGCCAGCAGACAGACGTTGAACACTGAAGCTTTCTTT. Protein: CASRQTLNTEAFF.